One and the same sample provided the 28 T cell receptor beta chains below, sequenced in a study of metastatic and nonmetastatic thyroid tumors. Thyroid surgery was performed in patients who had received no treatment beforehand. TCRdb re-called the PCR reads with MiXCR. The sample lists about 28,000 clones, roughly 15% occurring once. The sample comprised blood. These receptors were obtained from a female donor with papillary thyroid cancer or a benign thyroid nodule (not recorded which). Some clones in this sample may be carry-over from other donors' samples.

This clone was counted ten times or more. One junction end disagrees with the germline gene, perhaps due to a read error. The CDR3 loop reads CASSQQTGLQEAQYF. CDR3 coding DNA: TGCGCCAGCAGCCAACAGACAGGGTTACAAGAGGCCCAGTACTTC. The gene calls are TRBV5-1 and TRBJ2-5; 7 nucleotides line up with TRBD1. Germline V lookup: CDR1 SGHRS, CDR2 YFSETQ. The CDR3 has 15 amino acids.

In this sample, this clone turned up many times. The chain carries TRBV7-8 and TRBJ2-1, with 8 bases that match TRBD2. Trimming at V came to 1 base and at J to 9 bases, leaving 5 bases not matched to a gene. This CDR3 spans 14 amino acids. The germline V gene has CDR1 SGHVS and CDR2 FQNEAQ. The CDR3 DNA is TGTGCCAGCAGCTTAGAACCCAGCGGGAGTGAGCAGTTCTTC. Translated: CASSLEPSGSEQFF.

This clone was recorded a few times. V usage is TRBV6-1 and J usage is TRBJ1-6, with 7 bases aligning to TRBD1. The CDR3 has 16 amino acids. J gave up 6 bases and V 0 bases, and 5 bases lay outside the gene matches. Germline CDR1 reads MNHNS; CDR2 reads SASEGT. The CDR3 coding sequence is TGTGCCAGCAGTGAAGCTGAAGGGACAGCTAATTCACCCCTCCACTTT. This encodes CASSEAEGTANSPLHF.

Sample share makes this clone medium-sized. The chain combines TRBV6-1 with TRBJ2-5; D gene ambiguous. Germline CDR1 MNHNS, CDR2 SASEGT. V shed 4 bases and J shed 4 bases, with 7 bases lying between them. The CDR3 spans 12 residues. The CDR3 DNA sequence: TGTGCCAGCAGTGGGGTAGGAGAGACCCAGTACTTC. It encodes CASSGVGETQYF.

The chain employs TRBV5-4 and TRBJ2-3; D is ambiguous. Germline CDR1 is SGHNT and CDR2 is YYREEE (reference sequence). Trimming shortened V by 0 bases and J by 4 bases, and 12 bases separated the two germline ends. CDR3 size: 15 residues. CDR3 in DNA: TGTGCCAGCAGCTTGGTTCATGCCCCGGCAGATACGCAGTATTTT. This encodes CASSLVHAPADTQYF.

This clone was observed many times. The V and J genes are TRBV15 and TRBJ1-1, with 7 bases matching TRBD1. CDR1 is LNHNV and CDR2 is YYDKDF in the germline V gene (reference sequence). V gave up 2 bases and J gave up 8 bases; unmatched junction bases: 11. The CDR3 is made up of 15 amino acids. CDR3 sequence reads: CATSRTPVQGREAFF. The DNA of the CDR3 is TGTGCCACCAGCAGAACGCCAGTACAGGGGAGGGAAGCTTTCTTT.

The chain is built from TRBV7-2 and TRBJ2-7; D is unresolved. The V end lost 1 base, the J end lost 9 bases, and 7 bases lay between the germline ends. Germline loops: CDR1 SGHTA, CDR2 FQGNSA. CDR3 length equals 11 residues. CDR3 nucleotides: TGTGCCAGCAGCTTAGACCAGTGGCAGTACTTC. Translated: CASSLDQWQYF.

This chain uses TRBV20-1 with TRBJ2-1; D may be TRBD2 (6 bases). Germline V gene sequence: CDR1 DFQATT, CDR2 SNEGSKA (reference sequence). The CDR3 has 14 amino acids. Trimming took 4 bases from V and 9 from J, leaving 19 bases between them. CDR3 in amino acids: CSATRGAVRGEQFF. CDR3 nucleotides: TGCAGTGCTACACGCGGGGCCGTACGGGGTGAGCAGTTCTTC.

This clone occurred once. CDR3 protein: CASSLHVAVTDTQYF. CDR3 nucleotide sequence: TGCGCCAGCAGCCTCCATGTAGCGGTCACAGATACGCAGTATTTT. The chain carries TRBV5-1 and TRBJ2-3, with D possibly matching TRBD2 (6 bases). Trimming stripped 4 bases from V and 2 bases from J, with 14 bases between. The germline V gene has CDR1 SGHRS and CDR2 YFSETQ. The CDR3 extends over 15 amino acids.

This clone was counted ten times or more. The chain recombines TRBV5-5 with TRBJ1-1; no clear D. The CDR3 has 13 residues. Germline V lookup: CDR1 SGHKS, CDR2 YYEKEE (reference sequence). Trimming left V 2 bases short and J 1 base short, with 6 bases between. The CDR3 loop reads CASSFSGNTEAFF. As DNA, the CDR3 is TGTGCCAGCAGCTTCTCCGGGAACACTGAAGCTTTCTTT.

Sample share makes this clone medium-sized. This chain connects TRBV27 to TRBJ2-1, with D perhaps TRBD1 (6 bases). CDR3 length: 14 amino acids. Trimming left V 3 bases short and J 5 bases short, with 11 bases between. The V gene's germline CDR1 is MNHEY and CDR2 SMNVEV (reference sequence). CDR3 loop: CASSFGTTNNEQFF. Here the CDR3 DNA reads TGTGCCAGCAGTTTCGGGACAACAAACAATGAGCAGTTCTTC.

This chain connects TRBV5-6 to TRBJ2-7, with D possibly matching TRBD2 (6 bases). This CDR3 spans 17 amino acids. Germline V gene lookup returns CDR1 SGHDT and CDR2 YYEEEE. Deletions cut 2 bases from V and 0 bases from J, with 18 bases between. The CDR3 bases are TGTGCCAGCAGCTTCTTCCCCGGGGCCGGGAGCTCCTACGAGCAGTACTTC. Its translation is CASSFFPGAGSSYEQYF.

This clone was detected only a few times. Sequence at one end of the junction differs from germline and may be a read error. This chain joins TRBV12-3 or TRBV12-4 and TRBJ1-2; tentative D call: TRBD1 (6 bases). The CDR3 is 14 amino acids. The CDR3 sequence: CASRDGGAHYGHAF. In nucleotides, the CDR3 is TGTGCCAGCAGGGACGGGGGGGCTCACTATGGCCACGCCTTT.

The table lists this clone with many counts. A much larger clone sits a single nucleotide away, making a read error possible. DNA for the CDR3: TGTGCCAGTAGTGTAGGTCCCACTCAGCCCCAGCATTTT. As protein: CASSVGPTQPQHF. This sequence joins TRBV19 and TRBJ1-5; D gene uncertain. The germline V gene has CDR1 LNHDA and CDR2 SQIVND (reference sequence). Trimming took 5 bases from V and 6 from J, leaving 11 bases between them. CDR3 size: 13 residues.

This clone has ten or more counts. The rearrangement links TRBV27 to TRBJ2-3; no clear D. Germline lookup yields CDR1 MNHEY and CDR2 SMNVEV (reference sequence). The CDR3 has 13 residues. V shed 5 bases and J shed 5 bases, with 11 bases lying between them. The CDR3 loop is CASSPAHKDTQYF. CDR3 nucleotide sequence: TGTGCCAGCAGTCCTGCACATAAAGATACGCAGTATTTT.

The chain combines TRBV6-2 or TRBV6-3 with TRBJ2-1; tentatively, D is TRBD2 (5 bases). The CDR3 length is 12 residues. The germline CDR1 and CDR2 sequences are MNHEY and SVGEGT. The CDR3 DNA sequence: TGTGCACGCAGTAACGGCGGGAATGAGCAGTTCTTC. This sequence encodes CARSNGGNEQFF.

This clone was observed a handful of times. This chain connects TRBV11-2 to TRBJ2-5, with TRBD2 as a possible D gene (5 bases). The V gene's germline CDR1 is SGHAT and CDR2 FQNNGV. Trimming pared 1 base from V and 0 bases from J, leaving 12 bases between. There are 16 residues in the CDR3. The CDR3 loop is CASSLASGYYQETQYF. CDR3 in DNA: TGTGCCAGCAGCTTAGCGAGCGGTTACTACCAAGAGACCCAGTACTTC.

This clone is medium-sized by share. J is TRBJ1-1 and V is TRBV27; D gene unclear. The germline CDR1 and CDR2 sequences are MNHEY and SMNVEV (reference sequence). The CDR3 spans 14 residues. The V end was cut by 5 bases, the J end by 3 bases, with 13 bases between. Here the CDR3 DNA reads TGTGCCAGCAGTCGGATGGCGGGTGACACTGAAGCTTTCTTT. Amino acids: CASSRMAGDTEAFF.

This clone was recorded a few times. The gene calls are TRBV5-6 and TRBJ2-3; possibly TRBD1 for D (6 bases). V gave up 0 bases and J gave up 3 bases, with 8 bases separating them. Germline V gene lookup returns CDR1 SGHDT and CDR2 YYEEEE. The CDR3 runs 14 residues. This CDR3 reads CASSLDRETDTQYF. In DNA form, the CDR3 reads TGTGCCAGCAGCTTGGACAGGGAGACAGATACGCAGTATTTT. Complete variable domain (other parts from reference TRBV5-6 and TRBJ2-3): DAGVTQSPTHLIKTRGQQVTLRCSPKSGHDTVSWYQQALGQGPQFIFQYYEEEERQRGNFPDRFSGHQFPNYSSELNVNALLLGDSALYLCASSLDRETDTQYFGPGTRLTVL.

This clone was picked up many times. The chain employs TRBV19 and TRBJ1-1; maybe TRBD1 (6 bases). The germline V gene has CDR1 LNHDA and CDR2 SQIVND (reference sequence). This CDR3 contains 14 residues. The V end lost 6 bases, the J end lost 1 base, and 12 bases lay between the germline ends. The CDR3 spells CASSRGGANTEAFF. CDR3 nucleotide sequence: TGTGCCAGTAGCAGGGGCGGGGCGAACACTGAAGCTTTCTTT.

This clone was seen at least ten times. The chain couples TRBV11-2 to TRBJ2-1, with D unclear. The CDR3 runs 17 residues. Germline CDR1 and CDR2: SGHAT and FQNNGV. The V gene lost 5 bases and the J gene lost 8 bases, with 25 bases spanning the gap. The CDR3 region is CASSPWAGPRTSHEQFF. CDR3 coding DNA: TGTGCCAGCAGCCCGTGGGCTGGTCCTAGAACCTCCCATGAGCAGTTCTTC. Drawing the rest from reference TRBV11-2 and TRBJ2-1, the complete variable domain is EAGVAQSPRYKIIEKRQSVAFWCNPISGHATLYWYQQILGQGPKLLIQFQNNGVVDDSQLPKDRFSAERLKGVDSTLKIQPAKLEDSAVYLCASSPWAGPRTSHEQFFGPGTRLTVL.

This clone was found many times. The rearrangement uses TRBV19 and TRBJ2-1; D perhaps matches TRBD1 (6 bases). CDR3 size: 17 residues. Trimming stripped 1 base from V and 0 bases from J, with 13 bases between. Germline CDR1 LNHDA, CDR2 SQIVND (reference sequence). CDR3 residues: CASSIGTAKSSYNEQFF. As DNA, the CDR3 is TGTGCCAGTAGTATAGGGACAGCTAAGAGCTCCTACAATGAGCAGTTCTTC.

By share, this clone ranks as medium-sized. The chain uses TRBV28 and TRBJ2-7; 10 bases map to TRBD1. CDR1 is MDHEN, CDR2 SYDVKM, per germline. Trimming cost V 6 bases and J 6 bases; bases outside gene matches: 5. The CDR3 length is 13 residues. The chain's CDR3 is CASRGTGEVEQYF. CDR3 nucleotides: TGTGCCAGCAGAGGGACAGGGGAAGTCGAGCAGTACTTC. Full variable domain (remainder filled in from reference TRBV28 and TRBJ2-7): DVKVTQSSRYLVKRTGEKVFLECVQDMDHENMFWYRQDPGLGLRLIYFSYDVKMKEKGDIPEGYSVSREKKERFSLILESASTNQTSMYLCASRGTGEVEQYFGPGTRLTVT.

Judged by abundance, this clone is medium-sized. In DNA form, the CDR3 reads TGTGCCAGTAGGAGGGAGGGACGATACAATGAGCAGTTCTTC. Residues: CASRREGRYNEQFF. The J gene is TRBJ2-1, the V gene TRBV19; 7 nucleotides agree with TRBD2. With V trimmed by 6 bases and J by 4 bases, 6 bases remained unmatched. The V gene's germline CDR1 is LNHDA and CDR2 SQIVND (reference sequence). The length of the CDR3 is 14 residues.

This clone was found many times. The chain couples TRBV4-2 to TRBJ2-7; the match to TRBD2 covers 8 bases. The CDR3 sequence is 15 residues long. Unmatched junction bases numbered 9, after V lost 5 bases and J lost 3 bases. Germline V lookup: CDR1 LGHNA, CDR2 YNFKEQ. The CDR3 protein is CASSATLAGSYEQYF. CDR3 in DNA: TGTGCCAGCAGCGCAACCCTAGCGGGTAGCTACGAGCAGTACTTC.

There are many counts of this clone. The chain combines TRBV7-3 with TRBJ2-6; D might be TRBD1 (6 bases). From germline, CDR1 is SGHTA and CDR2 FQGTGA. CDR3 size: 15 residues. With 5 bases removed from V and 0 bases from J, the gap between germline ends came to 8 bases. CDR3 nucleotide sequence: TGTGCCAGCAGCATACAGGGCTCTGGGGCCAACGTCCTGACTTTC. Amino acid sequence: CASSIQGSGANVLTF.

There are many counts of this clone. The chain joins TRBV9 to TRBJ2-3, with 9 bases aligning to TRBD1. Germline V gene data show CDR1 as SGDLS and CDR2 as YYNGEE. Germline trimming cut 0 bases from V and 9 bases from J; bases unmatched to any gene: 8. The CDR3 loop spans 15 amino acids. CDR3 sequence reads: CASSVGGQGFETQYF. The CDR3 DNA follows: TGTGCCAGCAGCGTAGGGGGACAGGGTTTTGAAACGCAGTATTTT.

V and J are TRBV20-1 and TRBJ2-2; 11 bases are shared with TRBD2. J was trimmed by 7 bases and V by 0 bases; bases with no gene match: 10. The germline V gene encodes CDR1 DFQATT and CDR2 SNEGSKA (reference sequence). There are 17 residues in the CDR3. CDR3 in amino acids: CSARDRLAGGQVGELFF. In nucleotides, the CDR3 is TGCAGTGCTAGAGATCGGTTAGCGGGGGGGCAGGTCGGGGAGCTGTTTTTT.